What follows are 22 T cell receptor beta chains derived from one specimen sequenced in a study of blood T cells in healthy people across ages. The authors ran a second PCR of about 6 to 12 cycles using a sample-barcoded 5' primer and a J-beta primer mix. TCRdb redid the calling of the 5' RACE reads with MiXCR, one entry per CDR3 protein. The data contain approximately 1.5 million distinct CDR3 sequences, roughly a third of them singletons. The material sequenced was blood. These receptors came from a woman under 40 in good health.

This clonotype has a handful of counts. The genes are TRBV2 and TRBJ2-1; TRBD2 matches at 8 bases. This CDR3 comprises 15 residues. The germline gives CDR1 SNHLY, CDR2 FYNNEI. The junction had 10 bases not matched to a gene; V was cut back by 6 bases and J by 6 bases. The CDR3 nucleotides read TGTGCCAGCAGCGCCGGGGGGGGGCTAGTCAATGAGCAGTTCTTC. Amino acid sequence: CASSAGGGLVNEQFF.

There are a few counts of this clonotype. For the CDR3, the DNA is TGTGCCAGCAGGGCTGGTTTCGCTGGGGCCAACGTCCTGACTTTC. Translating gives CASRAGFAGANVLTF. This sequence joins TRBV6-1 and TRBJ2-6; D is unresolved. The germline gives CDR1 MNHNS, CDR2 SASEGT. Trimming took 6 bases from V and 2 from J, leaving 11 bases between them. The CDR3 extends over 15 amino acids.

This clonotype was seen a few times. The chain uses TRBV5-1 and TRBJ1-4, with TRBD1 identical over 7 bases. Germline-derived CDR1 and CDR2 are SGHRS and YFSETQ. CDR3 length: 14 amino acids. V shed 4 bases and J 7 bases; nucleotides not matched to a gene: 7. The CDR3 bases are TGCGCCAGCAGCAACCGAGGACAGGTTGAAAAACTGTTTTTT. Translated, it gives CASSNRGQVEKLFF.

J is TRBJ2-5 and V is TRBV29-1; D possibly corresponds to TRBD1 (7 bases). The CDR3 runs to 13 residues. Trimming took 2 bases from V and 5 from J, leaving 12 bases between them. Per germline, CDR1 SQVTM and CDR2 ANQGSEA. CDR3 nucleotides: TGCAGCGTTGAATCAGGGGGGCTGGAGACCCAGTACTTC. Translated, it gives CSVESGGLETQYF.

This clonotype has a handful of counts. Compared with germline, one end of the junction differs, possibly owing to a read error. This sequence joins TRBV7-9 and TRBJ1-1; D gene unclear. The length of the CDR3 is 17 residues. Germline-derived CDR1 and CDR2 are SEHNR and FQNEAQ (reference sequence). The CDR3 sequence is CASTLRQGHLGDTEAFF. The CDR3, as DNA: TGTGCCAGCACCTTACGGCAAGGGCACCTCGGCGACACTGAAGCTTTCTTT.

This clonotype was observed a few times. The rearrangement joins TRBV3-1 to TRBJ2-7; TRBD1 aligns across 10 bases. V was pared by 8 bases and J by 3 bases, with 10 bases of the junction left unmatched. The CDR3 consists of 15 residues. Germline assignment: CDR1 LGHDT and CDR2 YNNKEL (reference sequence). The CDR3 sequence is CASSRGDRGLYEQYF. CDR3 sequence (DNA): TGTGCCAGCTCGCGCGGGGACAGGGGACTCTACGAGCAGTACTTC.

The CDR3 loop reads CASTLSRMNTGELFF. The CDR3 region has the DNA TGCGCCAGCACTTTGTCGCGGATGAACACCGGGGAGCTGTTTTTT. This chain connects TRBV5-1 to TRBJ2-2; D uncertain. CDR1 and CDR2 from the germline V gene are SGHRS and YFSETQ. The CDR3 totals 15 residues. V shed 6 bases and J shed 1 base, with 13 bases lying between them.

The chain has TRBV20-1 and TRBJ2-5; 8 bases fit TRBD1. V was pared by 3 bases and J by 4 bases, with 7 bases of the junction left unmatched. Germline V CDR1 and CDR2: DFQATT, SNEGSKA (reference sequence). The CDR3 is 14 amino acids. The CDR3 region has the DNA TGCAGTGCTAGTCGGGCAGGGGGCGGAGAGACCCAGTACTTC. Protein product: CSASRAGGGETQYF.

The genes are TRBV28 and TRBJ2-1; TRBD2 aligns across 14 bases. CDR3 length: 22 amino acids. Germline CDR1 MDHEN, CDR2 SYDVKM. Trimming took 4 bases from V and 0 from J; bases not matched to a gene: 17. The CDR3 is CASSSSRSGTSGSKGSYNEQFF. The CDR3 DNA is TGTGCCAGCAGTTCCTCACGATCCGGGACTAGCGGGAGTAAGGGCTCCTACAATGAGCAGTTCTTC.

V usage is TRBV2 and J usage is TRBJ1-2; no firm D call. Germline assignment: CDR1 SNHLY and CDR2 FYNNEI. The CDR3 length is 14 residues. V was shortened by 2 bases and J by 2 bases, with 9 bases between the two germline ends. This chain's CDR3 is CASSESSTNYGYTF. DNA for the CDR3: TGTGCCAGCAGTGAATCGTCTACGAACTATGGCTACACCTTC.

The rearrangement links TRBV7-9 to TRBJ2-7; no definite D call. Trimming left V 6 bases short and J 3 bases short, with 18 bases between. CDR3 length: 15 residues. Germline values: CDR1 SEHNR, CDR2 FQNEAQ (reference sequence). Here the CDR3 DNA reads TGTGCCAGCAGTCCGTCAATAAGCTCTGACTACGAGCAGTACTTC. As protein: CASSPSISSDYEQYF.

Comment on this clonotype: A junction boundary mismatches the germline segment, possibly from a read error. The chain couples TRBV9 to TRBJ2-7, with a possible D match to TRBD1 (5 bases). Germline loops: CDR1 SGDLS, CDR2 YYNGEE. This CDR3 contains 13 residues. The CDR3 protein is CAGSVGLDYEQYF. CDR3 DNA: TGTGCCGGCAGCGTGGGGCTAGATTACGAGCAGTACTTC.

This clonotype was found a few times. The chain combines TRBV13 with TRBJ2-1, with TRBD2 matching 7 bases. Germline trimming cut 2 bases from V and 7 bases from J; bases unmatched to any gene: 8. The CDR3 runs 15 residues. The germline CDR1 and CDR2 sequences are PRHDT and FYEKMQ (reference sequence). CDR3 in amino acids: CASSLRLAKGNEQFF. The CDR3 DNA follows: TGTGCCAGCAGCTTAAGACTAGCTAAGGGGAATGAGCAGTTCTTC.

The chain couples TRBV27 to TRBJ2-3; 8 nucleotides agree with TRBD2. The CDR3 runs to 17 residues. CDR1 is MNHEY, CDR2 SMNVEV, per germline (reference sequence). V shed 6 bases and J 0 bases; nucleotides not matched to a gene: 11. CDR3 amino acids: CASSVDLAGASTDTQYF. CDR3 sequence (DNA): TGTGCCAGCAGCGTGGACCTAGCGGGTGCTAGCACAGATACGCAGTATTTT.

This chain connects TRBV5-1 to TRBJ2-6; D is undetermined. V lost 1 base to trimming and J lost 0 bases, with 8 bases between them. CDR1 SGHRS and CDR2 YFSETQ come from the germline V gene. This CDR3 has 16 amino acids. The CDR3 coding sequence is TGCGCCAGCAGCTTGTATTCGAGCTCTGGGGCCAACGTCCTGACTTTC. It translates to CASSLYSSSGANVLTF.

CDR3 amino acids: CASSVDPTDTQYF. The CDR3 region has the DNA TGTGCCAGCAGCGTCGACCCCACAGATACGCAGTATTTT. The chain joins TRBV9 to TRBJ2-3, with D uncertain. V was clipped by 2 bases and J by 2 bases, with 6 bases between them. This CDR3 has 13 residues. CDR1 and CDR2 (germline): SGDLS, YYNGEE.

The rearrangement joins TRBV15 to TRBJ1-1; D gene ambiguous. The CDR3 contains 14 residues. V was trimmed by 1 base and J by 1 base, leaving 7 bases between them. From germline, CDR1 is LNHNV and CDR2 YYDKDF (reference sequence). DNA of the CDR3: TGTGCCACCAGCAGAGCTGGAGGGAACACTGAAGCTTTCTTT. Amino acids: CATSRAGGNTEAFF.

Ten or more counts support this clonotype. The rearrangement uses TRBV29-1 and TRBJ2-3, with a possible D match to TRBD2 (5 bases). The CDR3 sequence is 14 residues long. CDR1 and CDR2 (germline): SQVTM, ANQGSEA. V lost 4 bases and J lost 4, with 15 bases in between. CDR3 sequence: CSVGGQDGADTQYF. CDR3 bases: TGCAGCGTTGGAGGCCAGGACGGGGCAGATACGCAGTATTTT.

The V gene is TRBV6-6, the J gene TRBJ2-1, with 10 bases that match TRBD2. Germline-derived CDR1 and CDR2 are MNHNY and SVGAGI (reference sequence). J lost 3 bases, V lost 8 bases, and 7 bases had no gene match. The CDR3 consists of 15 residues. The DNA of the CDR3 is TGTGCCAGCGGAGAGCGGGGGGGCAGCTACAATGAGCAGTTCTTC. It specifies CASGERGGSYNEQFF.

The chain combines TRBV5-5 with TRBJ2-1, with D perhaps TRBD1 or TRBD2 (6 bases each). Germline CDR1 SGHKS, CDR2 YYEKEE (reference sequence). The CDR3 totals 13 residues. Between the trimmed V and J ends, which lost 3 bases and 9 bases, there was a span of 13 bases. The CDR3, as DNA: TGTGCCAGCAGCTCGATTACGGGGGCTGAGCAGTTCTTC. Translated, it gives CASSSITGAEQFF. Full variable domain (missing parts from reference TRBV5-5 and TRBJ2-1): DAGVTQSPTHLIKTRGQQVTLRCSPISGHKSVSWYQQVLGQGPQFIFQYYEKEERGRGNFPDRFSARQFPNYSSELNVNALLLGDSALYLCASSSITGAEQFFGPGTRLTVL.

This clonotype has at least ten counts. The chain recombines TRBV20-1 with TRBJ2-7; D ambiguous. Germline CDR1 and CDR2: DFQATT and SNEGSKA (reference sequence). The CDR3 consists of 11 residues. V lost 7 bases and J 0 bases, leaving 7 bases between the germline ends. CDR3 sequence (DNA): TGCAGTGTCTCGGGCTCCTACGAGCAGTACTTC. Its translation is CSVSGSYEQYF.

The rearrangement uses TRBV7-9 and TRBJ2-3; possible D gene TRBD2, 5 bases. Trimming removed 4 bases from V and 0 bases from J, with 14 bases in between. Germline-derived CDR1 and CDR2 are SEHNR and FQNEAQ (reference sequence). This CDR3 spans 16 amino acids. CDR3 region: CASSSAGGGSTDTQYF. Here the CDR3 DNA reads TGTGCCAGCAGCTCGGCGGGCGGTGGTAGCACAGATACGCAGTATTTT. Together with reference TRBV7-9 and TRBJ2-3, the CDR3 gives the full variable domain: DTGVSQNPRHKITKRGQNVTFRCDPISEHNRLYWYRQTLGQGPEFLTYFQNEAQLEKSRLLSDRFSAERPKGSFSTLEIQRTEQGDSAMYLCASSSAGGGSTDTQYFGPGTRLTVL.